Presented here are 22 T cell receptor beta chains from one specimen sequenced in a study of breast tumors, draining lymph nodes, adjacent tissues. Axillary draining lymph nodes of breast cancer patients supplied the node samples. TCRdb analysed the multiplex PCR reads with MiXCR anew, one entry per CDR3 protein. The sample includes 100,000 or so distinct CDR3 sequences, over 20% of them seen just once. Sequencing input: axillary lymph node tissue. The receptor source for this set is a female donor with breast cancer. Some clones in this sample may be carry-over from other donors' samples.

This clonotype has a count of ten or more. CDR3 amino acids: CASSIFRTLSYNEQFF. Here the CDR3 DNA reads TGTGCCAGCAGCATATTCAGGACCCTCTCCTACAATGAGCAGTTCTTC. J is TRBJ2-1 and V is TRBV7-9; no reliable D call. Deletions cut 5 bases from V and 0 bases from J, with 14 bases between. Germline CDR1 SEHNR, CDR2 FQNEAQ (reference sequence). CDR3 size: 16 residues.

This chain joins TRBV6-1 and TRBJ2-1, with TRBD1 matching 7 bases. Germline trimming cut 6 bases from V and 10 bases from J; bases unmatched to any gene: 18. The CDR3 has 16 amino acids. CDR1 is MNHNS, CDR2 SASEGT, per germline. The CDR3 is CASSARTGTRTPEQFF. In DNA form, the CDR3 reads TGTGCCAGCAGCGCAAGGACAGGTACACGGACCCCAGAGCAGTTCTTC.

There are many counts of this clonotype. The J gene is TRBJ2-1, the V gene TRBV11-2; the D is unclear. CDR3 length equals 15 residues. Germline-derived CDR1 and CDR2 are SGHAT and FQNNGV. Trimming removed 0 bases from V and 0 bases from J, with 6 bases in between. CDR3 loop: CASSLERSSYNEQFF. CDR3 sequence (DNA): TGTGCCAGCAGCTTAGAGCGGAGCTCCTACAATGAGCAGTTCTTC.

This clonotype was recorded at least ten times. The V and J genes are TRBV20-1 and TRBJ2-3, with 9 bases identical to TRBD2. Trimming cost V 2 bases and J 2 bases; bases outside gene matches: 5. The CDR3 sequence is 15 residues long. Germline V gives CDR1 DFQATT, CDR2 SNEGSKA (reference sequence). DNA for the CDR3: TGCAGTGCTAGACTGAGCGGGGGGTTCACAGATACGCAGTATTTT. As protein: CSARLSGGFTDTQYF.

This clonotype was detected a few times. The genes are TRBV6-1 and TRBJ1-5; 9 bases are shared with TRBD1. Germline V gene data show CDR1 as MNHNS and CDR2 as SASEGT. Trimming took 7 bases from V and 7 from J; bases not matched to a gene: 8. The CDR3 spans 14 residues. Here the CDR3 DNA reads TGTGCCAGCAACAACAGGGGGCTCGGGCAGCCCCAGCATTTT. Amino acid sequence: CASNNRGLGQPQHF.

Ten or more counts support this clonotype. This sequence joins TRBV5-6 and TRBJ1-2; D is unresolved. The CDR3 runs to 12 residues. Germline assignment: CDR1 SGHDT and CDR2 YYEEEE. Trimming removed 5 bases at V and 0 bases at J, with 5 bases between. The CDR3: CASSTANYGYTF. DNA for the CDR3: TGTGCCAGCAGTACAGCTAACTATGGCTACACCTTC.

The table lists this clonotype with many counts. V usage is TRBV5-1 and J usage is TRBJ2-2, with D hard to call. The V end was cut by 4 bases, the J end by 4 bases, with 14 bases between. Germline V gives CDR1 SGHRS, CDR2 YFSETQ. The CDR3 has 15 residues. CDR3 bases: TGCGCCAGCAGCGTATTAGGAGAGTCCACCGGGGAGCTGTTTTTT. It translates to CASSVLGESTGELFF.

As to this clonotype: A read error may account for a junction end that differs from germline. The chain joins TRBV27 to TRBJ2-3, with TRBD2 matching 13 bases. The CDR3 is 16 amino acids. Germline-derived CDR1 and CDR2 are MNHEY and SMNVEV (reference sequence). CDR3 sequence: CASSQLAGGLADTRYF. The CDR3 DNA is TGTGCCAGCAGCCAACTAGCGGGAGGGCTCGCAGATACGCGGTATTTT.

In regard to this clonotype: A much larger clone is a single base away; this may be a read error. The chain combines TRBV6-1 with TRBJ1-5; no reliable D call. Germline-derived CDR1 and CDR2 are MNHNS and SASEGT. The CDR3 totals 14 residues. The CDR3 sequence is CASDWGRSNRPQHF. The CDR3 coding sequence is TGTGCCTCCGACTGGGGAAGGAGCAATCGGCCCCAGCATTTT.

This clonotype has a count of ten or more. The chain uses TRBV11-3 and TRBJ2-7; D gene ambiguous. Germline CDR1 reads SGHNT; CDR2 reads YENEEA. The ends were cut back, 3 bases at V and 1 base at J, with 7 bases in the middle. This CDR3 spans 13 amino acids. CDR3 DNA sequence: TGTGCCAGCAGCTTGGATGTATCCTACGAGCAGTACTTC. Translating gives CASSLDVSYEQYF.

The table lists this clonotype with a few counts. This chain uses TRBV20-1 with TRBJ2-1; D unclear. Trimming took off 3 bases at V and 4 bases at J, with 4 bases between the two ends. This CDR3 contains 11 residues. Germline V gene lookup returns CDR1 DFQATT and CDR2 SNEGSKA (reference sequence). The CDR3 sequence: CSASPYNEQFF. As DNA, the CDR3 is TGCAGTGCTAGCCCGTACAATGAGCAGTTCTTC.

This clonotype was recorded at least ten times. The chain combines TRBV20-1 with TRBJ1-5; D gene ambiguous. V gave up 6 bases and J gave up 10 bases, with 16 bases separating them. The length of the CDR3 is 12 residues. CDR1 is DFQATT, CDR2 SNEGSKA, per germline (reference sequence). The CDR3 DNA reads TGCAGTGCCCTATCAGAATACCGACCCCAGCATTTT. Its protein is CSALSEYRPQHF.

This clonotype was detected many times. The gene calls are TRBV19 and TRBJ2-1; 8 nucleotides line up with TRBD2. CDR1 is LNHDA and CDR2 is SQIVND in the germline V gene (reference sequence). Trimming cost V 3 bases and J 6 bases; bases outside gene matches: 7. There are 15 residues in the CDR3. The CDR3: CASSMVAGRGNEQFF. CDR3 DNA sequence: TGTGCCAGTAGTATGGTAGCGGGGAGGGGCAATGAGCAGTTCTTC.

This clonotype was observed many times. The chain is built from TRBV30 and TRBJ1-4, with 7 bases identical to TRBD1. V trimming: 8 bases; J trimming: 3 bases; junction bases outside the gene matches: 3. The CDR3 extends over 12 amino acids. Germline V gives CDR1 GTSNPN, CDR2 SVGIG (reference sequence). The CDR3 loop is CAVTGPNEKLFF. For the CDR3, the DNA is TGTGCCGTGACAGGGCCTAATGAAAAACTGTTTTTT.

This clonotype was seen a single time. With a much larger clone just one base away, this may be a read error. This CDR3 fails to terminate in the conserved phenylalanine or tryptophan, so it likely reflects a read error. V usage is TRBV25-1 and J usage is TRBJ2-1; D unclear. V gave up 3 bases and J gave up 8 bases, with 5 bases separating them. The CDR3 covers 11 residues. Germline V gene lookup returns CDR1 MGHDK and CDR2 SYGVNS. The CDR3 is CASSDLYEQFL. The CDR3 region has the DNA TGTGCCAGCAGTGATTTGTATGAGCAGTTCCTC.

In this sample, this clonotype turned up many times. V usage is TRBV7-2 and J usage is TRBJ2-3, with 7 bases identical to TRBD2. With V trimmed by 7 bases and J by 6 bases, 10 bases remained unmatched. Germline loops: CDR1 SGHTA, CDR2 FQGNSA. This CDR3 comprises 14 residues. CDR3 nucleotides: TGTGCCAGCACCCCGGGACTACCCCCGGATACGCAGTATTTT. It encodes CASTPGLPPDTQYF.

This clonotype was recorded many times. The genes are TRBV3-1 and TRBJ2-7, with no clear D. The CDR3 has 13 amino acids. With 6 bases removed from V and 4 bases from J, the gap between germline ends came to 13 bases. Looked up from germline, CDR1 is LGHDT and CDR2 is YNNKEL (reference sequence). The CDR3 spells CASRPSATYEQYF. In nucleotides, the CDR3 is TGTGCCAGCAGGCCCAGCGCAACTTACGAGCAGTACTTC.

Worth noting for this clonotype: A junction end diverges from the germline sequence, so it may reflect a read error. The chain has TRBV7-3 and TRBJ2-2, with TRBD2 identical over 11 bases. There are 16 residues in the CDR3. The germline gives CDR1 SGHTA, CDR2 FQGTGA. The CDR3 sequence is CASGPTSGTTTGELFF. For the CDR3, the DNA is TGCGCCAGCGGCCCGACTAGCGGGACCACTACCGGGGAGCTGTTTTTT.

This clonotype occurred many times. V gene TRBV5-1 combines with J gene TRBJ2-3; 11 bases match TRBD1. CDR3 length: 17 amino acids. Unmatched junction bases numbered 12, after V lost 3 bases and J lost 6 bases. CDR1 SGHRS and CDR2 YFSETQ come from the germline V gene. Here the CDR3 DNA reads TGCGCCAGCAGCTCCGGACAGGGGGCCTCCTTATCGGATACGCAGTATTTT. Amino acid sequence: CASSSGQGASLSDTQYF.

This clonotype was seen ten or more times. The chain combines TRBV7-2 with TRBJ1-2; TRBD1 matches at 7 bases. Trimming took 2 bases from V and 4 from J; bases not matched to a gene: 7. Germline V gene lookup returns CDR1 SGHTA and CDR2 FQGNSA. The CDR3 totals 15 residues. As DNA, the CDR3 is TGTGCCAGCAGCTTACGGTCAGGGGGGGTCTATGGCTACACCTTC. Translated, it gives CASSLRSGGVYGYTF. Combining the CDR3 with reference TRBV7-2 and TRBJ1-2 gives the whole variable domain GAGVSQSPSNKVTEKGKDVELRCDPISGHTALYWYRQSLGQGLEFLIYFQGNSAPDKSGLPSDRFSAERTGGSVSTLTIQRTQQEDSAVYLCASSLRSGGVYGYTFGSGTRLTVV.

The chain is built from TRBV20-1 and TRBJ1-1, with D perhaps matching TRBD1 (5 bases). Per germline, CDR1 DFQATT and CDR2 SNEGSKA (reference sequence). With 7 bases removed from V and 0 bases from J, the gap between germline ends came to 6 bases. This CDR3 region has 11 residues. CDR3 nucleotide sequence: TGCAGTGGGGGCCTGAACACTGAAGCTTTCTTT. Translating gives CSGGLNTEAFF.

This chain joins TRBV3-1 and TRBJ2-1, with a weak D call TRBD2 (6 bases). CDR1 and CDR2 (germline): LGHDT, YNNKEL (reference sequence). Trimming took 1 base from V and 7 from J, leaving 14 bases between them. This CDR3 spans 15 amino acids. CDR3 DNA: TGTGCCAGCAGCCAAGTTCTAGCGTTTAAGAATGAGCAGTTCTTC. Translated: CASSQVLAFKNEQFF.